Listed here are 14 T cell receptor beta chains from one sample, sequenced in a study of shared clonotypes between healthy human individuals. Profiled with immunoSEQ multiplex PCR; TCRdb holds only in-frame clones, not every one. The data hold roughly 1,000,000 clones, with around 82% observed a single time. The sequenced material came from memory CD4+ T cells from PBMCs. Subset here: CD45RA-negative fraction. These receptors were taken from a man younger than 35 in good health. Some clones in this sample may be carry-over from other donors' samples.

The chain couples TRBV6-5 to TRBJ2-1; tentative D call: TRBD2 (5 bases). The CDR3 runs 14 residues. Germline V lookup: CDR1 MNHEY, CDR2 SVGAGI. V lost 3 bases and J 1 base, leaving 7 bases between the germline ends. CDR3 bases: TGTGCCAGCAGTTATAGCGTGTCCTACAATGAGCAGTTCTTC. This sequence encodes CASSYSVSYNEQFF.

The V call is TRBV6-5, the J call TRBJ2-5, with D uncertain. The CDR3 length is 16 residues. CDR1 and CDR2 from the germline V gene are MNHEY and SVGAGI. Deletions cut 2 bases from V and 3 bases from J, with 16 bases between. This CDR3 is CASSYRSATREETQYF. Here the CDR3 DNA reads TGTGCCAGCAGTTACCGATCGGCAACAAGGGAAGAGACCCAGTACTTC.

V usage is TRBV7-9 and J usage is TRBJ2-7; no clear D. This CDR3 region has 15 residues. V was cut by 0 bases and J by 0 bases, with 9 bases left in between. CDR1 is SEHNR, CDR2 FQNEAQ, per germline (reference sequence). The CDR3 loop reads CASSLAGSRSYEQYF. The CDR3 DNA follows: TGTGCCAGCAGCTTAGCGGGCAGCCGCTCCTACGAGCAGTACTTC.

The chain joins TRBV7-9 to TRBJ2-6, with D perhaps matching TRBD2 (5 bases). V was clipped by 5 bases and J by 5 bases, with 22 bases between them. CDR1 and CDR2 (germline): SEHNR, FQNEAQ (reference sequence). The CDR3 totals 18 residues. This CDR3 reads CASSSRLYRQSRANVLTF. In DNA form, the CDR3 reads TGTGCCAGCAGCAGCCGACTATACCGACAAAGTCGGGCCAACGTCCTGACTTTC. Drawing the rest from reference TRBV7-9 and TRBJ2-6, the complete variable domain is DTGVSQNPRHKITKRGQNVTFRCDPISEHNRLYWYRQTLGQGPEFLTYFQNEAQLEKSRLLSDRFSAERPKGSFSTLEIQRTEQGDSAMYLCASSSRLYRQSRANVLTFGAGSRLTVL.

This clone was seen many times. The chain carries TRBV6-5 and TRBJ1-2; weak D call: TRBD1 (6 bases). V gave up 7 bases and J gave up 7 bases, with 13 bases separating them. From germline, CDR1 is MNHEY and CDR2 SVGAGI. The length of the CDR3 is 12 residues. The CDR3 nucleotides read TGTGCCAGCATCGGGGGGGGCTCTGGCTACACCTTC. This encodes CASIGGGSGYTF.

This clone turned up a few times. The chain uses TRBV5-1 and TRBJ2-5; D perhaps matches TRBD1 (5 bases). The CDR3 is 15 residues long. V gave up 0 bases and J gave up 0 bases, with 9 bases separating them. CDR1 is SGHRS and CDR2 is YFSETQ in the germline V gene. Here the CDR3 DNA reads TGCGCCAGCAGCTTGGGACAGTCGTACCAAGAGACCCAGTACTTC. This codes for CASSLGQSYQETQYF.

J is TRBJ1-4 and V is TRBV7-9; no reliable D call. This CDR3 has 16 residues. V lost 1 base and J lost 8, with 17 bases in between. Germline CDR1 reads SEHNR; CDR2 reads FQNEAQ (reference sequence). The CDR3 loop is CASSLENLGGREKLFF. The CDR3 DNA sequence: TGTGCCAGCAGCTTAGAAAATCTTGGTGGTCGAGAAAAACTGTTTTTT. Using reference TRBV7-9 and TRBJ1-4 for the parts outside the CDR3, the full variable domain is DTGVSQNPRHKITKRGQNVTFRCDPISEHNRLYWYRQTLGQGPEFLTYFQNEAQLEKSRLLSDRFSAERPKGSFSTLEIQRTEQGDSAMYLCASSLENLGGREKLFFGSGTQLSVL.

The genes are TRBV5-1 and TRBJ1-2; 10 nucleotides agree with TRBD1. V gave up 4 bases and J gave up 7 bases; unmatched junction bases: 7. From germline, CDR1 is SGHRS and CDR2 YFSETQ. The CDR3 has 14 residues. CDR3 in DNA: TGCGCCAGCAGCCAAGGGACAGGGGATATTGGCTACACCTTC. Translation: CASSQGTGDIGYTF.

This chain uses TRBV6-6 with TRBJ1-3, with D hard to call. Deletions cut 6 bases from V and 5 bases from J, with 14 bases between. Germline lookup yields CDR1 MNHNY and CDR2 SVGAGI (reference sequence). CDR3 length: 14 residues. The CDR3 DNA follows: TGTGCCAGCAGCTATCCGGACGGGCGAAACACCATATATTTT. It translates to CASSYPDGRNTIYF.

V gene TRBV7-9 combines with J gene TRBJ2-7; D possibly corresponds to TRBD2 (6 bases). The germline CDR1 and CDR2 sequences are SEHNR and FQNEAQ (reference sequence). V was trimmed by 6 bases and J by 3 bases, leaving 18 bases between them. The CDR3 is made up of 15 amino acids. The chain's CDR3 is CASSSGPSAYYEQYF. In DNA form, the CDR3 reads TGTGCCAGCAGTTCCGGTCCTAGCGCCTACTACGAGCAGTACTTC.

In this sample, this clone turned up a few times. V is TRBV20-1 and J is TRBJ1-1; D gene ambiguous. Germline CDR1 DFQATT, CDR2 SNEGSKA (reference sequence). The CDR3 totals 11 residues. V was shortened by 7 bases and J by 5 bases, with 11 bases between the two germline ends. This CDR3 reads CSGWERTEAFF. The CDR3 coding sequence is TGCAGTGGGTGGGAGAGGACTGAAGCTTTCTTT.

The V gene is TRBV28, the J gene TRBJ2-1, with 7 bases lining up with TRBD2. This CDR3 region has 15 residues. Trimming at V came to 2 bases and at J to 1 base, leaving 2 bases not matched to a gene. Germline-derived CDR1 and CDR2 are MDHEN and SYDVKM. The CDR3 loop reads CASSLQRESYNEQFF. CDR3 sequence (DNA): TGTGCCAGCAGTTTACAGCGGGAATCCTACAATGAGCAGTTCTTC.

This sequence joins TRBV5-4 and TRBJ1-4; D unclear. This CDR3 is built from 16 residues. Germline assignment: CDR1 SGHNT and CDR2 YYREEE (reference sequence). V was cut by 4 bases and J by 0 bases, with 13 bases left in between. CDR3 sequence reads: CASSTATAATNEKLFF. The CDR3 DNA is TGTGCCAGCAGCACGGCCACAGCAGCAACTAATGAAAAACTGTTTTTT.

The gene calls are TRBV6-5 and TRBJ1-4; D unclear. In germline, CDR1 is MNHEY, CDR2 SVGAGI. The length of the CDR3 is 15 residues. V lost 2 bases and J lost 0, with 7 bases in between. The CDR3 DNA reads as TGTGCCAGCAGTTACGCGGATGCAACTAATGAAAAACTGTTTTTT. The encoded protein is CASSYADATNEKLFF.